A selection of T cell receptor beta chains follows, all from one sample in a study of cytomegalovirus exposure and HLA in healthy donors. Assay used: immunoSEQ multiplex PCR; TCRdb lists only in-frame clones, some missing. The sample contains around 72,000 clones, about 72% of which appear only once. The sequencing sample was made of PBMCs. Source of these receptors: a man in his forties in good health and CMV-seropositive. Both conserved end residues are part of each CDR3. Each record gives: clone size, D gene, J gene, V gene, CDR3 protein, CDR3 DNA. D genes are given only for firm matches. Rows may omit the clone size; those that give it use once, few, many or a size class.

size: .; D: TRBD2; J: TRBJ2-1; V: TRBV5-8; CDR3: CASSPTGGSSYNEQFF; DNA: TGTGCCAGCAGCCCGACCGGGGGGAGCTCCTACAATGAGCAGTTCTTC
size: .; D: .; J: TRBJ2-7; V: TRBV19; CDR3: CASSTEQGGGYEQYF; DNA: TGTGCCAGTAGTACCGAACAGGGAGGGGGCTACGAGCAGTACTTC
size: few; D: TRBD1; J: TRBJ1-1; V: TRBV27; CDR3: CASSYRGNPPYKHLNTEAFF; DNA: TGTGCCAGCAGTTACAGGGGGAACCCCCCTTATAAACATTTGAACACTGAAGCTTTCTTT
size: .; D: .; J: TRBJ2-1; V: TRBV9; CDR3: CASSPSRGEQFF; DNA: TGTGCCAGCAGCCCCTCGCGAGGTGAGCAGTTCTTC
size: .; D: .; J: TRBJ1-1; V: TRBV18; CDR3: CASSLEGANTEAFF; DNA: TGTGCCAGCTCATTAGAAGGGGCTAACACTGAAGCTTTCTTT
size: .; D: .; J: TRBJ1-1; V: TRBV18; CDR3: CASSPLTGVNTEAFF; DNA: TGTGCCAGCTCACCACTGACAGGTGTGAACACTGAAGCTTTCTTT
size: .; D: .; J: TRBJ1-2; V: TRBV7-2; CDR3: CASSLGRGSNYGYTF; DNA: TGTGCCAGCAGCTTAGGAAGGGGATCCAACTATGGCTACACCTTC
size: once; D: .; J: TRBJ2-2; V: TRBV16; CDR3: CASSQNSVSGELFF; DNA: TGTGCCAGCAGCCAAAATTCCGTATCCGGGGAGCTGTTTTTT
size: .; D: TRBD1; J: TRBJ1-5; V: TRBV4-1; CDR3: CASSQPGQYNQPQHF; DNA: TGCGCCAGCAGCCAACCGGGACAGTACAATCAGCCCCAGCATTTT
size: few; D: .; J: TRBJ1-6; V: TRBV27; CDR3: CASSFGLTNSPLHF; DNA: TGTGCCAGCAGTTTTGGACTCACTAATTCACCCCTCCACTTT
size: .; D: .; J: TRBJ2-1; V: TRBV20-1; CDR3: CSVQGYNEQFF; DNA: TGCAGTGTGCAGGGTTACAATGAGCAGTTCTTC
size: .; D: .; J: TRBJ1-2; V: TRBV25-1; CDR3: CASSAAGRANYGYTF; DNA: TGTGCCAGCAGTGCCGCGGGGCGAGCTAACTATGGCTACACCTTC
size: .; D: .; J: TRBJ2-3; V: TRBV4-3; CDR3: CASSQASDTQYF; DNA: TGCGCCAGCAGCCAAGCGTCAGATACGCAGTATTTT
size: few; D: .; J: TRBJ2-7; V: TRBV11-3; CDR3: CASSQRRRAAYEQYF; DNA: TGTGCCAGCAGCCAGAGGCGGAGGGCGGCCTACGAGCAGTACTTC
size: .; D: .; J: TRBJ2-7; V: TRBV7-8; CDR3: CASSLDPGSEQYF; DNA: TGTGCCAGCAGCTTAGACCCAGGGTCCGAGCAGTACTTC
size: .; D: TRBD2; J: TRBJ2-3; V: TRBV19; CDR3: CASSTVGTSGGPSTDTQYF; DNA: TGTGCCAGTAGTACCGTTGGGACTAGCGGGGGGCCTAGCACAGATACGCAGTATTTT
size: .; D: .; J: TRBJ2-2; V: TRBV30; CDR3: CAWSVTGKENTGELFF; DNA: TGTGCCTGGAGTGTAACGGGGAAAGAGAACACCGGGGAGCTGTTTTTT
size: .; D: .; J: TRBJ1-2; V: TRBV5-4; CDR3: CASSLVQGWGYTF; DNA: TGTGCCAGCAGCTTGGTACAGGGCTGGGGCTACACCTTC
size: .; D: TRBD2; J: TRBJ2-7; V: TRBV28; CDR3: CASSFSGGVMYEQYF; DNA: TGTGCCAGCAGTTTCTCGGGAGGAGTTATGTACGAGCAGTACTTC
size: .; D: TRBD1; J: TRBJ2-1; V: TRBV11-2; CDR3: CASSRQGVEFKQFF; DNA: TGTGCCAGCAGTCGACAGGGCGTTGAGTTTAAGCAGTTCTTC
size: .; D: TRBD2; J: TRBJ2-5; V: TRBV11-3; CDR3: CASSLIGGVGETQYF; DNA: TGTGCCAGCAGCTTAATCGGGGGGGTCGGCGAGACCCAGTACTTC
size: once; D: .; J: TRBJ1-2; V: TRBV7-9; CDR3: CASSLVASNYGYTF; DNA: TGTGCCAGCAGCTTAGTGGCCTCTAACTATGGCTACACCTTC
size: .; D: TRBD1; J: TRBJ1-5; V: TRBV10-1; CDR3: CAGLGGQPQHF; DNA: TGCGCCGGGTTAGGGGGCCAGCCCCAGCATTTT
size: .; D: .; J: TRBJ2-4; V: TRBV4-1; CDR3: CASSQPPQGGAKNIQYF; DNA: TGCGCCAGCAGCCAACCCCCACAGGGGGGGGCCAAAAACATTCAGTACTTC
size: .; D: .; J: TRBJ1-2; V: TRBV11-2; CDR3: CASSLVGRSNYGYTF; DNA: TGTGCCAGCAGCTTAGTTGGCCGATCTAACTATGGCTACACCTTC
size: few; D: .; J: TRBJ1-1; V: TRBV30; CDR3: CACGHSYTEAFF; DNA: TGTGCCTGCGGACACTCGTACACTGAAGCTTTCTTT
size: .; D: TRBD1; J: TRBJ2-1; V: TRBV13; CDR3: CASSSTGEGYNEQFF; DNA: TGTGCCAGCAGCTCAACAGGGGAAGGCTACAATGAGCAGTTCTTC
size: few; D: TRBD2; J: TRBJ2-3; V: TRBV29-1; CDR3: CSVEDIAGGSTDTQYF; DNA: TGCAGCGTTGAAGACATAGCGGGGGGGAGCACAGATACGCAGTATTTT
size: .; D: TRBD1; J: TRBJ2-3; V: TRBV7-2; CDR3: CASSLWGQGARADTQYF; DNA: TGTGCCAGCAGCTTATGGGGACAGGGGGCAAGAGCAGATACGCAGTATTTT